The 2 T cell receptor beta chains reported below all come from one sample, sequenced in a study of CD8+ T cells in alopecia areata. A sort of pooled cutaneous lymph node cells used CD4, CD8alpha, NKG2D, NKG2ACE and other stains. RNA was isolated and reverse transcribed to cDNA, the sequencing template. Only in-frame clones appear in the TCRdb table, and some are missing; sequencing was by immunoSEQ multiplex PCR. This record lists roughly 260,000 clones, none seen once only, and the top ten clones contain 1.2%. Sequenced material: CD4+ T cells sorted from a lymph node. The receptor set was obtained from a C3H/HeJ mouse with alopecia areata. The strain is characterized by the MHC haplotype H2-k.

On this clone itself: The germline and genes are mouse ones. The read stops 4 residues short of the end of the CDR3; the missing end is completed from the germline J gene. This rearrangement joins TRBV19 to TRBJ2-1, with 8 nucleotides matching TRBD2. Trimming at V came to 2 bases and at J to 4 bases, leaving 5 bases not matched to a gene. Germline V CDR1 and CDR2: FNHDT, SITEND (reference sequence). The CDR3 totals 15 residues. The part of the CDR3 DNA that was read is TGTGCCAGCAGTATGGTTTCTGGGGGGTATGCT. This translates into CASSMVSGGYA. Given in full, the CDR3 is CASSMVSGGYAEQFF.

The sample holds a few counts of this clone. The genes are named according to mouse. The CDR3 is cut off 4 residues early in the read; its end comes from the germline J gene. Other DNA variants within this sample encode the same CDR3. The V call is TRBV5, the J call TRBJ2-1; D unresolved. CDR3 length equals 13 residues. The V end was cut by 0 bases, the J end by 5 bases, with 5 bases between. Germline V gene sequence: CDR1 LGHNA, CDR2 YNLKQL (reference sequence). The CDR3 sequence: CASSQDRDAEQFF. Incomplete CDR3 DNA: TGTGCCAGCAGCCAAGATAGGGATGCT.